Listed here is a single T cell receptor (beta chain). The data belong to a study of blood T cell repertoires in COVID-19. Study context: In each case, the material was cDNA or gDNA derived from T cells, B-cell-depleted T cells, or PBMCs.

Here immunoSEQ multiplex PCR was the method, and the copy in TCRdb shows in-frame clones only, minus some. The data show a few hundred thousand clones, approximately 90% seen once. Enrollees, about 18 to 89 years old, lived in about two dozen US areas. Clinical history as reported by participants underpinned cohort assignment. Donors in Cohort 3 who had recovered were those with two negative PCRs, healthcare professional clearance, or resolution of their symptoms. The V and J ends lost 4 bases and 15 bases, in that order; junction bases with no gene match: 14. CDR3 length equals 14 residues. Germline V gene sequence: CDR1 SGHNT, CDR2 YENEEA.

The chain couples TRBV11-3 to TRBJ2-1; 8 bases are a match to TRBD1. Sequencing was performed on PBMCs or T cells enriched from blood (not recorded which). This clonotype was sampled from a woman in her twenties or thirties who had recovered from COVID-19. CDR3 sequence reads: CASSSPTRQGRLFF. CDR3 bases: TGTGCCAGCAGCTCACCGACGAGACAGGGGCGTCTGTTCTTC. Using reference TRBV11-3 and TRBJ2-1 for the parts outside the CDR3, the full variable domain is EAGVVQSPRYKIIEKKQPVAFWCNPISGHNTLYWYLQNLGQGPELLIRYENEEAVDDSQLPKDRFSAERLKGVDSTLKIQPAELGDSAVYLCASSSPTRQGRLFFGPGTRLTVL.